One and the same sample provided the 19 T cell receptor beta chains below, sequenced in a study of Graves' ophthalmopathy and Graves' hyperthyroidism. Amplification targeted the TCR beta CDR3 regions, with RNA transcripts as the source material. First-round RT-PCR used HTBI primers; second-round multiplex PCR followed. Using its own MiXCR run on the multiplex PCR reads, TCRdb lists one record per CDR3 protein. The sample lists 350,000 to 450,000 distinct CDR3 sequences; around a fifth were seen once. The material sequenced was peripheral blood. These receptors were taken from a woman aged 18-35 years with stable Graves' hyperthyroidism.

Many counts were recorded for this clonotype. V gene TRBV11-2 combines with J gene TRBJ2-5; 7 bases are a match to TRBD2. J lost 5 bases, V lost 1 base, and 7 bases had no gene match. CDR1 and CDR2 (germline): SGHAT, FQNNGV. The CDR3 loop spans 15 amino acids. In DNA, the CDR3 is TGTGCCAGCAGCTTAGTTGTGGGAGGGCCGGAGACCCAGTACTTC. Translating it yields CASSLVVGGPETQYF.

At least ten counts were recorded for this clonotype. The V and J genes are TRBV12-3 or TRBV12-4 and TRBJ1-1, with 9 bases that match TRBD1. V trimming: 7 bases; J trimming: 4 bases; junction bases outside the gene matches: 7. The length of the CDR3 is 14 residues. The CDR3 spells CASILTGGITEAFF. CDR3 nucleotides: TGTGCCAGCATTCTCACAGGGGGCATCACTGAAGCTTTCTTT.

This clonotype showed up many times. The chain has TRBV5-1 and TRBJ1-2; D remains ambiguous. The CDR3 has 15 amino acids. CDR1 and CDR2 (germline): SGHRS, YFSETQ. Trimming stripped 0 bases from V and 7 bases from J, with 16 bases between. CDR3 loop: CASSLEAGAGGGYTF. As DNA, the CDR3 is TGCGCCAGCAGCTTGGAGGCGGGCGCCGGTGGTGGCTACACCTTC.

This clonotype was counted many times. The V gene is TRBV12-3 or TRBV12-4, the J gene TRBJ1-5; D is possibly TRBD1 (5 bases). The CDR3 covers 14 residues. V gave up 3 bases and J gave up 7 bases, with 13 bases separating them. Here the CDR3 reads CASSFLGARQPQHF. CDR3 DNA sequence: TGTGCCAGCAGTTTTCTAGGGGCCCGCCAGCCCCAGCATTTT.

The V and J genes are TRBV18 and TRBJ1-5; the D is unclear. From germline, CDR1 is KGHSH and CDR2 LQKENI. Trimming removed 1 base from V and 6 bases from J, with 13 bases in between. The CDR3 extends over 15 amino acids. The CDR3: CASSPLGGRSQPQHF. CDR3 DNA sequence: TGTGCCAGCTCACCACTCGGAGGAAGGAGTCAGCCCCAGCATTTT.

The J gene is TRBJ1-2, the V gene TRBV6-2 or TRBV6-3; maybe TRBD1 (5 bases). CDR3 length: 16 amino acids. Trimming removed 4 bases from V and 6 bases from J, with 21 bases in between. In germline, CDR1 is MNHEY, CDR2 SVGEGT. CDR3 loop: CASSLAGQIAIDGYTF. DNA of the CDR3: TGTGCCAGCAGTTTAGCCGGACAAATTGCTATCGATGGCTACACCTTC.

This clonotype has at least ten counts. This chain connects TRBV10-3 to TRBJ2-7; weak D call: TRBD1 (6 bases). CDR3 length equals 15 residues. Deletions cut 3 bases from V and 4 bases from J, with 16 bases between. The germline gives CDR1 ENHRY, CDR2 SYGVKD. As DNA, the CDR3 is TGTGCCATCAGTGACCTGGGGGCAGCCACTTACGAGCAGTACTTC. The encoded protein is CAISDLGAATYEQYF.

The chain uses TRBV6-2 or TRBV6-3 and TRBJ2-2; 9 bases line up with TRBD2. V lost 5 bases and J lost 8; bases outside the gene matches: 9. The CDR3 is made up of 15 amino acids. CDR1 MNHEY and CDR2 SVGEGT come from the germline V gene. The CDR3 spells CASSKDPSGMGELFF. The CDR3 region has the DNA TGTGCCAGCAGTAAGGACCCTAGCGGGATGGGGGAGCTGTTTTTT.

The chain recombines TRBV10-3 with TRBJ1-2; possibly TRBD1 for D (6 bases). V was cut by 4 bases and J by 5 bases, with 23 bases left in between. The CDR3 totals 17 residues. Germline CDR1 reads ENHRY; CDR2 reads SYGVKD. CDR3 sequence: CAISVSRGDPRQYGYTF. CDR3 sequence (DNA): TGTGCCATCAGTGTATCCAGGGGCGACCCCCGGCAATATGGCTACACCTTC.

This clonotype was seen ten or more times. The chain has TRBV3-1 and TRBJ2-5; D gene unclear. The V gene lost 0 bases and the J gene lost 1 base, with 3 bases spanning the gap. CDR1 and CDR2 (germline): LGHDT, YNNKEL (reference sequence). The CDR3 loop spans 13 amino acids. Written as DNA, the CDR3 is TGTGCCAGCAGCCAAGATCCCCAAGAGACCCAGTACTTC. Translation: CASSQDPQETQYF.

The CDR3 DNA reads TGTGCCAGCAGCTTAGTGGGGCACGGGACTGAAGCTTTCTTT. It codes for CASSLVGHGTEAFF. This sequence joins TRBV7-6 and TRBJ1-1; D might be TRBD1 (5 bases). Germline V gene data show CDR1 as SGHVS and CDR2 as FNYEAQ. The V end lost 1 base, the J end lost 5 bases, and 11 bases lay between the germline ends. This CDR3 is 14 amino acids long.

The CDR3 nucleotides read TGCAGTGCTAGGAAGGGTAGCGGGACCCCAGGGACCCAGTACTTC. Its translation is CSARKGSGTPGTQYF. The genes are TRBV20-1 and TRBJ2-5; 8 positions match TRBD2. The CDR3 has 15 amino acids. Germline V gene data show CDR1 as DFQATT and CDR2 as SNEGSKA (reference sequence). V was clipped by 3 bases and J by 7 bases; unmatched bases: 13.

This clonotype was observed a handful of times. CDR3 residues: CASSPRTENYGYTF. The CDR3 DNA sequence: TGTGCCAGCAGTCCACGGACGGAGAACTATGGCTACACCTTC. The V call is TRBV28, the J call TRBJ1-2; D ambiguous. This CDR3 spans 14 amino acids. The germline gives CDR1 MDHEN, CDR2 SYDVKM. Trimming cost V 5 bases and J 2 bases, with 12 bases left between them.

This clonotype was recorded at least ten times. The chain joins TRBV4-1 to TRBJ2-2; D remains ambiguous. Germline CDR1 reads MGHRA; CDR2 reads YSYEKL. Trimming shortened V by 1 base and J by 4 bases, and 10 bases separated the two germline ends. The CDR3 spans 15 residues. CDR3: CASSQVVLGTGELFF. DNA for the CDR3: TGCGCCAGCAGCCAAGTCGTACTTGGCACCGGGGAGCTGTTTTTT.

A remark on this clonotype: A read error may explain this, as a much larger clone is one base away. The gene calls are TRBV6-1 and TRBJ2-2, with 11 bases fitting TRBD2. This CDR3 has 17 amino acids. Germline-derived CDR1 and CDR2 are MNHNS and SASEGT. The CDR3 is CASTRTSGSPGTGELVF. The CDR3, as DNA: TGTGCCAGCACCCGGACTAGCGGGTCCCCGGGCACCGGGGAGCTGGTTTTT.

This clonotype was detected many times. This chain uses TRBV20-1 with TRBJ1-5, with D perhaps matching TRBD1 (6 bases). The V gene's germline CDR1 is DFQATT and CDR2 SNEGSKA (reference sequence). Trimming took 0 bases from V and 4 from J, leaving 19 bases between them. CDR3 size: 17 residues. CDR3: CSAREPSGTHTNQPQHF. CDR3 bases: TGCAGTGCTAGAGAACCATCCGGGACACATACTAATCAGCCCCAGCATTTT.

The rearrangement links TRBV19 to TRBJ1-1; TRBD1 aligns across 7 bases. V shed 5 bases and J 0 bases; nucleotides not matched to a gene: 15. The CDR3 has 18 residues. The germline V gene has CDR1 LNHDA and CDR2 SQIVND (reference sequence). For the CDR3, the DNA is TGTGCCAGTAGTGCCCCGGGACAGCTAACTTATGTGAACACTGAAGCTTTCTTT. Translating gives CASSAPGQLTYVNTEAFF.

This clonotype has a count of ten or more. V gene TRBV11-2 combines with J gene TRBJ1-2, with unresolved D. This CDR3 spans 15 amino acids. With 0 bases removed from V and 7 bases from J, the gap between germline ends came to 15 bases. Per the germline V gene, CDR1 is SGHAT and CDR2 is FQNNGV. Here the CDR3 reads CASSLEPGPFVGYTF. As DNA, the CDR3 is TGTGCCAGCAGCTTAGAACCGGGTCCCTTCGTTGGCTACACCTTC.

This clonotype was counted at least ten times. The chain links TRBV29-1 to TRBJ2-5, with TRBD2 matching over 13 bases. Germline V gene lookup returns CDR1 SQVTM and CDR2 ANQGSEA. J lost 5 bases, V lost 5 bases, and 5 bases had no gene match. The CDR3 covers 14 residues. Here the CDR3 DNA reads TGCAGCGTTAGACTAGCGGGAGGCGGGGAGACCCAGTACTTC. Protein: CSVRLAGGGETQYF.